These 23 T cell receptor beta chains originate from one sample sequenced in a study of T cells in Graves' hyperthyroidism and ophthalmopathy. Amplification of TCR beta CDR3 regions used RNA as the template. HTBI primers were employed in a first-round RT-PCR of the TCR CDR3. TCRdb re-derived calls from the multiplex PCR reads in MiXCR, one entry per CDR3 protein. The table shows roughly 580,000 distinct CDR3 sequences, with 40% to 55% occurring only once. Sample: peripheral blood or thyroid tissue (not recorded which). The receptor set was obtained from a woman aged 18 to 35 with Graves' hyperthyroidism.

This clonotype was recorded at least ten times. The chain is built from TRBV15 and TRBJ1-5; D may be TRBD1 (6 bases). In germline, CDR1 is LNHNV, CDR2 YYDKDF (reference sequence). The CDR3 has 17 amino acids. Trimming stripped 2 bases from V and 5 bases from J, with 19 bases between. The CDR3 sequence: CATSRRTKGGADQPQHF. CDR3 nucleotide sequence: TGTGCCACCAGCAGACGTACCAAGGGGGGAGCCGATCAGCCCCAGCATTTT.

The rearrangement links TRBV7-2 to TRBJ1-4; D remains ambiguous. V dropped 6 bases and J dropped 0 bases, with 14 bases sitting between them. Looked up from germline, CDR1 is SGHTA and CDR2 is FQGNSA. The CDR3 totals 16 residues. CDR3 residues: CASRPPLASTNEKLFF. For the CDR3, the DNA is TGTGCCAGCAGACCACCTTTGGCGTCAACTAATGAAAAACTGTTTTTT.

The chain recombines TRBV19 with TRBJ2-7, with D possibly TRBD1 on 7 matching bases. V was shortened by 10 bases and J by 2 bases, with 15 bases between the two germline ends. The germline V gene encodes CDR1 LNHDA and CDR2 SQIVND (reference sequence). CDR3 size: 13 residues. Here the CDR3 reads CATAQGRTYEQYF. The CDR3 DNA reads as TGTGCCACAGCACAGGGGAGGACCTACGAGCAGTACTTC.

This clonotype has at least ten counts. The chain is built from TRBV5-6 and TRBJ2-7, with TRBD1 identical over 10 bases. CDR3 length: 12 amino acids. Germline CDR1 and CDR2: SGHDT and YYEEEE. The V and J ends lost 3 bases and 7 bases, in that order; junction bases with no gene match: 1. The CDR3 region is CASSWTGGEQYF. The DNA for the CDR3 is TGTGCCAGCAGCTGGACAGGGGGTGAGCAGTACTTC. Using reference TRBV5-6 and TRBJ2-7 for the parts outside the CDR3, the full variable domain is DAGVTQSPTHLIKTRGQQVTLRCSPKSGHDTVSWYQQALGQGPQFIFQYYEEEERQRGNFPDRFSGHQFPNYSSELNVNALLLGDSALYLCASSWTGGEQYFGPGTRLTVT.

This clonotype was detected a few times. CDR3 nucleotide sequence: TGTGCCACCAGTGACCGTAGGGGGGCCCAGAGGGAGACCCAGTACTTC. As protein: CATSDRRGAQRETQYF. V and J are TRBV24-1 and TRBJ2-5, with D perhaps given as TRBD1 or TRBD2 (6 bases each). Germline V gives CDR1 KGHDR, CDR2 SFDVKD. The CDR3 consists of 16 residues. Trimming pared 4 bases from V and 5 bases from J, leaving 19 bases between.

This clonotype was seen more than once but under ten times. The chain couples TRBV20-1 to TRBJ2-5; D possibly corresponds to TRBD2 (6 bases). Trimming removed 6 bases at V and 3 bases at J, with 14 bases between. The CDR3 length is 13 residues. Per the germline V gene, CDR1 is DFQATT and CDR2 is SNEGSKA (reference sequence). The CDR3 DNA reads TGCAGTGCCGCCGGGGACTTTGAAGAGACCCAGTACTTC. Residues: CSAAGDFEETQYF.

Of note for this clonotype: This clone may be a read error of a much larger clone one base away. This chain links TRBV9 with TRBJ1-2; tentatively, D is TRBD1 (5 bases). This CDR3 has 14 amino acids. Looked up from germline, CDR1 is SGDLS and CDR2 is YYNGEE. The CDR3 is CAGSVARRGRGYTF. The CDR3 DNA reads TGTGCCGGCAGCGTAGCTCGGAGGGGACGCGGCTACACCTTC.

The chain carries TRBV29-1 and TRBJ2-5; no definite D call. V lost 8 bases and J 7 bases, leaving 17 bases between the germline ends. CDR1 is SQVTM and CDR2 is ANQGSEA in the germline V gene. This CDR3 contains 12 residues. The CDR3 spells CSHSQSAGTQYF. The CDR3 DNA reads as TGCAGCCATTCCCAGAGTGCCGGGACCCAGTACTTC.

This clonotype turned up a few times. The chain couples TRBV5-1 to TRBJ2-5; 14 positions match TRBD2. From germline, CDR1 is SGHRS and CDR2 YFSETQ. The CDR3 runs 18 residues. V was clipped by 4 bases and J by 2 bases; unmatched bases: 10. The CDR3, as DNA: TGCGCCAGCAGCACTGGGACTAGCGGGAGCGGTGGGCAAGAGACCCAGTACTTC. It codes for CASSTGTSGSGGQETQYF.

This chain connects TRBV2 to TRBJ2-7; TRBD2 aligns across 14 bases. J lost 0 bases, V lost 5 bases, and 9 bases had no gene match. Germline lookup yields CDR1 SNHLY and CDR2 FYNNEI. The CDR3 is made up of 18 amino acids. The CDR3 DNA reads TGTGCCAGCAGTCCGACGACTAGCGGGAGGGCCCTCTCCTACGAGCAGTACTTC. It is translated as CASSPTTSGRALSYEQYF.

The chain joins TRBV7-3 to TRBJ2-3; unclear D gene. CDR1 SGHTA and CDR2 FQGTGA come from the germline V gene. V lost 6 bases, J lost 2 bases, and 12 bases lay in between. The CDR3 is 14 residues long. CDR3 sequence reads: CASSTTPHTDTQYF. CDR3 in DNA: TGTGCCAGCAGTACGACGCCGCACACAGATACGCAGTATTTT.

Worth noting for this clonotype: One base away lies a much larger clone, so this may be a sequencing read error. The CDR3 DNA is TGTGCCAGCAGCCCCCACTCACAAGAGGCCCAGTACTTC. Residues: CASSPHSQEAQYF. The chain has TRBV15 and TRBJ2-5; D unclear. The germline V gene has CDR1 LNHNV and CDR2 YYDKDF (reference sequence). This CDR3 contains 13 residues.

To note about this clonotype: One end of the junction fails to match germline, which may point to a read error. The rearrangement uses TRBV10-3 and TRBJ2-7; 8 bases match TRBD1. CDR1 ENHRY and CDR2 SYGVKD come from the germline V gene. The CDR3 is 14 residues long. CDR3 in amino acids: CASSETGTGYEQYF. CDR3 bases: TGTGCCAGCAGTGAAACCGGGACAGGCTACGAGCAGTACTTC.

V usage is TRBV24-1 and J usage is TRBJ2-2; D is ambiguous. Trimming took 5 bases from V and 0 from J, leaving 6 bases between them. The germline V gene encodes CDR1 KGHDR and CDR2 SFDVKD. CDR3 length: 14 residues. In DNA, the CDR3 is TGTGCCACCAGTGTACGGACGAACACCGGGGAGCTGTTTTTT. Its translation: CATSVRTNTGELFF.

Of note for this clonotype: One base away lies a much larger clone, so this may be a sequencing read error. The chain uses TRBV24-1 and TRBJ2-5, with TRBD1 identical over 7 bases. Losses at the gene ends were 0 bases for V and 4 bases for J; bases not matched to a gene: 7. CDR1 is KGHDR and CDR2 is SFDVKD in the germline V gene. The CDR3 is 16 residues long. In DNA, the CDR3 is TGTGCCACCAGTGATTTGCCCGGGGCAGGGGGAGAGACCCAGTACTTC. Translation: CATSDLPGAGGETQYF.

This clonotype was observed a few times. The rearrangement uses TRBV19 and TRBJ1-1, with a possible D match to TRBD1 (5 bases). The CDR3 covers 14 residues. Germline V gives CDR1 LNHDA, CDR2 SQIVND (reference sequence). With 4 bases removed from V and 3 bases from J, the gap between germline ends came to 12 bases. CDR3 sequence: CASSNQGGYTEAFF. The CDR3 DNA follows: TGTGCCAGTAGTAACCAGGGCGGTTACACTGAAGCTTTCTTT.

The J gene is TRBJ1-1, the V gene TRBV2; D perhaps matches TRBD1 (5 bases). Germline V lookup: CDR1 SNHLY, CDR2 FYNNEI. Trimming left V 8 bases short and J 10 bases short, with 17 bases between. The CDR3 consists of 12 residues. CDR3 bases: TGTGCCAGCCAGGGAGGGGCGGTTTTAGCTTTCTTT. As protein: CASQGGAVLAFF.

The chain combines TRBV29-1 with TRBJ1-2; 11 bases are shared with TRBD1. The J segment lost 8 bases and the V segment lost 8 bases, leaving 7 bases of the junction unmatched. Germline V lookup: CDR1 SQVTM, CDR2 ANQGSEA. The CDR3 has 12 amino acids. The CDR3 protein is CSKDRGLQGYTF. The CDR3 region has the DNA TGCAGCAAGGACAGGGGGCTTCAGGGCTACACCTTC.

The CDR3 spells CSVDLGTYEQYF. The CDR3 DNA sequence: TGCAGCGTTGACCTGGGGACCTACGAGCAGTACTTC. This chain joins TRBV29-1 and TRBJ2-7; no clear D. The CDR3 has 12 residues. Trimming removed 3 bases at V and 2 bases at J, with 8 bases between. CDR1 SQVTM and CDR2 ANQGSEA come from the germline V gene.

This clonotype has ten or more counts. The V call is TRBV2, the J call TRBJ1-4; the D gene is possibly TRBD1 (6 bases). Looked up from germline, CDR1 is SNHLY and CDR2 is FYNNEI. The CDR3 consists of 14 residues. The V and J ends lost 6 bases and 4 bases respectively, with 12 bases between them. This chain's CDR3 is CASRRAGDNEKLFF. As DNA, the CDR3 is TGTGCCAGCAGGCGGGCAGGGGATAATGAAAAACTGTTTTTT.

For this clonotype: A read error is possible here, since a much larger clone lies one base away. The CDR3 spells CAIPGQGCQPQHF. CDR3 nucleotides: TGTGCCATACCGGGACAGGGTTGTCAGCCCCAGCATTTT. The chain employs TRBV25-1 and TRBJ1-5, with 9 bases identical to TRBD1. J gave up 6 bases and V 10 bases, and 7 bases lay outside the gene matches. Germline CDR1 reads MGHDK; CDR2 reads SYGVNS. The CDR3 is made up of 13 amino acids. Looking up the rest from reference TRBV25-1 and TRBJ1-5 gives the full variable domain: EADIYQTPRYLVIGTGKKITLECSQTMGHDKMYWYQQDPGMELHLIHYSYGVNSTEKGDLSSESTVSRIRTEHFPLTLESARPSHTSQYLCAIPGQGCQPQHFGDGTRLSIL.

The chain employs TRBV7-2 and TRBJ2-7; D call uncertain. Per germline, CDR1 SGHTA and CDR2 FQGNSA. V lost 6 bases and J lost 5, with 5 bases in between. The CDR3 is 10 residues long. CDR3 sequence: CASRTDEQYF. CDR3 sequence (DNA): TGTGCCAGCAGGACGGACGAGCAGTACTTC.

This chain links TRBV10-3 with TRBJ2-7, with no clear D. The V gene lost 5 bases and the J gene lost 4 bases, with 9 bases spanning the gap. Germline V gene lookup returns CDR1 ENHRY and CDR2 SYGVKD. The CDR3 is 12 amino acids. In DNA, the CDR3 is TGTGCCATCAGTTTTGCCAGTTACGAGCAGTACTTC. This gives the protein CAISFASYEQYF.